This T cell receptor beta chain was identified in a study of shared clonotypes between healthy human individuals. Germline CDR1 reads MNHNY; CDR2 reads SVGAGI (reference sequence). This CDR3 has 14 residues. V was shortened by 6 bases and J by 2 bases, with 14 bases between the two germline ends. The authors split each subset's genomic DNA evenly across several immunoSEQ plates. Data came from immunoSEQ multiplex PCR; TCRdb stores just in-frame clones and leaves some out. The profile covers about 2 million clones, with less than 95% appearing a single time and roughly 1% taken by the ten largest. Broader study findings: It was only blood that was sampled, and tissue repertoires likely differ. The rarefaction results pointed to incomplete sorted-subset sequencing despite large depth.

Points on this clone: Its antigen is unknown.

Naive-designated CD8 cells lacked CD45RO, were positively enriched for CCR7, and omitted terminally differentiated effector memory CD45RA+ cells. The V gene is TRBV6-6, the J gene TRBJ2-7; D gene unclear. Material for sequencing was naive CD8+ T cells sorted from blood. This receptor was identified in a young man in good health. CDR3 bases: TGTGCCAGCAGCCGATCCCAATATCCCTACGAGCAGTACTTC. Its protein product is CASSRSQYPYEQYF.